Each of the 4 T cell receptor beta chains below was sequenced from the same sample in a study of blood T cell repertoires in COVID-19. TCRdb keeps only in-frame clones here, not all; method: immunoSEQ multiplex PCR. The table includes about 140,000 clones, roughly 86% detected once. The sequencing input was peripheral blood. The receptor source for this set is a human donor in a cohort sampled during active COVID-19.

This clone was observed once. This chain links TRBV27 with TRBJ2-1; D might be TRBD2 (5 bases). CDR1 and CDR2 from the germline V gene are MNHEY and SMNVEV (reference sequence). The CDR3 runs 15 residues. V was cut by 3 bases and J by 0 bases, with 9 bases left in between. The CDR3 region has the DNA TGTGCCAGCAGTTTTCGTGGAGGCTCCTACAATGAGCAGTTCTTC. The encoded protein is CASSFRGGSYNEQFF.

The CDR3 sequence is CASSGQNTEAFF. The CDR3, as DNA: TGTGCCAGCAGCGGACAGAACACTGAAGCTTTCTTT. The chain uses TRBV28 and TRBJ1-1, with D perhaps matching TRBD1 (5 bases). CDR1 and CDR2 from the germline V gene are MDHEN and SYDVKM. The CDR3 has 12 residues. Trimming cost V 6 bases and J 1 base, with 6 bases left between them. Filled out from reference TRBV28 and TRBJ1-1, the complete variable domain reads DVKVTQSSRYLVKRTGEKVFLECVQDMDHENMFWYRQDPGLGLRLIYFSYDVKMKEKGDIPEGYSVSREKKERFSLILESASTNQTSMYLCASSGQNTEAFFGQGTRLTVV.

The V gene is TRBV9, the J gene TRBJ2-5; 12 nucleotides align to TRBD2. V lost 4 bases and J lost 4; bases outside the gene matches: 5. Germline V gene data show CDR1 as SGDLS and CDR2 as YYNGEE. The CDR3 sequence is 15 residues long. Here the CDR3 DNA reads TGTGCCAGCAGCCCTCTAGCGGGGGGGCGAGAGACCCAGTACTTC. Translating it yields CASSPLAGGRETQYF.

This CDR3 reads CASSALTGGSAGSPLHF. The CDR3 nucleotides read TGTGCCAGCAGTGCCCTGACAGGGGGCAGCGCGGGTTCACCCCTCCACTTT. This chain links TRBV2 with TRBJ1-6; TRBD1 aligns across 10 bases. CDR3 length: 17 residues. The V and J ends lost 4 bases and 9 bases, in that order; junction bases with no gene match: 12. Germline CDR1 reads SNHLY; CDR2 reads FYNNEI.